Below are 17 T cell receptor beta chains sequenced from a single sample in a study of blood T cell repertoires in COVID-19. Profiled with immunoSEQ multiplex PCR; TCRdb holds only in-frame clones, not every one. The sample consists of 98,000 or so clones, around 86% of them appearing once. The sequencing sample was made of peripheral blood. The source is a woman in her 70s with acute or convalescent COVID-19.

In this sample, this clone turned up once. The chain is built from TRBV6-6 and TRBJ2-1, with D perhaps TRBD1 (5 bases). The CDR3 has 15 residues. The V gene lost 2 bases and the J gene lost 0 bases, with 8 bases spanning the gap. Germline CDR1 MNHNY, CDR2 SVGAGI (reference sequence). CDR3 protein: CASSYGHSSYNEQFF. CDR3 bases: TGTGCCAGCAGTTACGGACACAGCTCCTACAATGAGCAGTTCTTC.

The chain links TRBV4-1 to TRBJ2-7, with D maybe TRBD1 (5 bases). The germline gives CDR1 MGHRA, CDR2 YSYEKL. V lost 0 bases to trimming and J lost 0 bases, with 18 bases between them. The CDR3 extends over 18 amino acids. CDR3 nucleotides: TGCGCCAGCAGCCAAGAAAAGAGTACAGGAGATTTCTCCTACGAGCAGTACTTC. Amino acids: CASSQEKSTGDFSYEQYF.

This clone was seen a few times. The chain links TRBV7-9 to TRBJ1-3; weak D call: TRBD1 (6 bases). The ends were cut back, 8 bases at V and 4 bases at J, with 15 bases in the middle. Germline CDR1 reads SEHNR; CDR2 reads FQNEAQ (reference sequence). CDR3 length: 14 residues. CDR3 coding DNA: TGTGCCAGCGACCCGGGAGGGACAGGAAACACCATATATTTT. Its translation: CASDPGGTGNTIYF.

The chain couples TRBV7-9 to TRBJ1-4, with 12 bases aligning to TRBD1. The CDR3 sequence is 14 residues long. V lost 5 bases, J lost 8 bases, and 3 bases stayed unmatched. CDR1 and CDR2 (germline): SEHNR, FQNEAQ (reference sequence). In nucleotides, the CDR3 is TGTGCCAGCAGCGGGACAGGGGGCGGGGAAAAACTGTTTTTT. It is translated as CASSGTGGGEKLFF.

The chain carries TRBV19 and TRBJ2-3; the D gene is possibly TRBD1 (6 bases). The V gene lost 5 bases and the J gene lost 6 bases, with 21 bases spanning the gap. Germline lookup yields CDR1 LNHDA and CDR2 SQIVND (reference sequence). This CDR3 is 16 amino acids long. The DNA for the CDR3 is TGTGCCAGTAGTCTCCCAACCAGACAGGCCCGGGATACGCAGTATTTT. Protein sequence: CASSLPTRQARDTQYF.

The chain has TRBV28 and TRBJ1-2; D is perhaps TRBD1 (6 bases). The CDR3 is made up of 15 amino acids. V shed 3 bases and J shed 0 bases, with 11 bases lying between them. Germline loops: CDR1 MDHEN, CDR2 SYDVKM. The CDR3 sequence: CASSLGGATNYGYTF. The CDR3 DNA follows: TGTGCCAGCAGTTTGGGGGGGGCGACTAACTATGGCTACACCTTC.

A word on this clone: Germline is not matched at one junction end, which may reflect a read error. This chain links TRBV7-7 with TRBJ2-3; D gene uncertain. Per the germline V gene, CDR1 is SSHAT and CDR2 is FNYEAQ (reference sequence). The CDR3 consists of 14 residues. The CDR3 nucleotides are TGTGCTAGCAGCTTTGGCGGCCACACAGATACGCAGTATTTT. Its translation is CASSFGGHTDTQYF.

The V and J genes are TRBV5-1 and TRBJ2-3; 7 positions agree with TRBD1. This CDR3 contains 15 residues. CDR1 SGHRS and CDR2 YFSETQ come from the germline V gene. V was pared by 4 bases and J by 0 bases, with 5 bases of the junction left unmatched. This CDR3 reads CASSPGQTSTDTQYF. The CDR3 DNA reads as TGCGCCAGCAGCCCGGGACAGACTAGCACAGATACGCAGTATTTT.

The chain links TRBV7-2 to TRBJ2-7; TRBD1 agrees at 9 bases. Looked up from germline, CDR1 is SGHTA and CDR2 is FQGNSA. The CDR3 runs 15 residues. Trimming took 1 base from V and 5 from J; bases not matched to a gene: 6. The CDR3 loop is CASSLVRDRVNEQYF. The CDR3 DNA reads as TGTGCCAGCAGCTTAGTCCGGGACAGGGTTAACGAGCAGTACTTC.

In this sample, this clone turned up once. The CDR3 DNA reads TGTGCCAGCAGTTTAAAAGGGGGTAGGACTGAAGCTTTCTTT. Translating it yields CASSLKGGRTEAFF. The chain has TRBV27 and TRBJ1-1; the D gene is possibly TRBD1 (6 bases). V was pared by 2 bases and J by 5 bases, with 12 bases between. The CDR3 is made up of 14 amino acids. CDR1 MNHEY and CDR2 SMNVEV come from the germline V gene (reference sequence).

The CDR3 DNA reads as TGTGCCAGCCTCGGGACGGGAGGGCCCTCGAATGAGCAGTTCTTC. Translation gives CASLGTGGPSNEQFF. The chain links TRBV6-5 to TRBJ2-1; TRBD2 aligns across 8 bases. The CDR3 extends over 15 amino acids. Looked up from germline, CDR1 is MNHEY and CDR2 is SVGAGI. V was clipped by 8 bases and J by 7 bases; unmatched bases: 13.

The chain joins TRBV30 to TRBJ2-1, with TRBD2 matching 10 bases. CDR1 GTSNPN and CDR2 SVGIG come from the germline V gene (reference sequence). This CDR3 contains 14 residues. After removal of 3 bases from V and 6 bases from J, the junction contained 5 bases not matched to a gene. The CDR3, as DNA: TGTGCCTGGAGCGCCACTAGCGGGGTCAATGAGCAGTTCTTC. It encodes CAWSATSGVNEQFF.

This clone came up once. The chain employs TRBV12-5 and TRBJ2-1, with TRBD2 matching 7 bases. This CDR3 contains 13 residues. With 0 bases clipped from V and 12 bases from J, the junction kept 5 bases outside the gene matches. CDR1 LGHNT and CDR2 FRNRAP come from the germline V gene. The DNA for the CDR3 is TGTGCTAGTGGTTTGGTACTACCTAGCGGGCAGTTCTTC. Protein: CASGLVLPSGQFF.

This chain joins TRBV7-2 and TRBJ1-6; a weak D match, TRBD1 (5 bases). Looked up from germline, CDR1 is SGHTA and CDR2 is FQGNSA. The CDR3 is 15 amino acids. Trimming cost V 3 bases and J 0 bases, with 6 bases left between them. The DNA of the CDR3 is TGTGCCAGCAGCTTCGACAGCTCCTATAATTCACCCCTCCACTTT. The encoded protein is CASSFDSSYNSPLHF.

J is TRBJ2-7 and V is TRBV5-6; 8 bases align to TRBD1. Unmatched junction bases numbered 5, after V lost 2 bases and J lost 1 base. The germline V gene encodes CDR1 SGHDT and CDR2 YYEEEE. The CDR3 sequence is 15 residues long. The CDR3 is CASSFRTGRSYEQYF. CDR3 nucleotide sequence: TGTGCCAGCAGCTTTAGGACAGGGAGATCCTACGAGCAGTACTTC.

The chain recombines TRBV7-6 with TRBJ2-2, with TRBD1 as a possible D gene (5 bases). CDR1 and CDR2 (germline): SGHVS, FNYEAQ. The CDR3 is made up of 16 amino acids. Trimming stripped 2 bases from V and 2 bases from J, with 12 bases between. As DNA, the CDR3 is TGTGCCAGCAGCTTATTCAGCCAGGGAAACACCGGGGAGCTGTTTTTT. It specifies CASSLFSQGNTGELFF. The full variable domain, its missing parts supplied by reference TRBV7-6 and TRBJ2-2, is GAGVSQSPRYKVTKRGQDVALRCDPISGHVSLYWYRQALGQGPEFLTYFNYEAQQDKSGLPNDRFSAERPEGSISTLTIQRTEQRDSAMYRCASSLFSQGNTGELFFGEGSRLTVL.

The CDR3: CASSFGLYNEQFF. CDR3 in DNA: TGTGCCAGCAGCTTCGGACTGTACAATGAGCAGTTCTTC. The V gene is TRBV11-3, the J gene TRBJ2-1; maybe TRBD2 (5 bases). The V and J ends lost 3 bases and 4 bases respectively, with 7 bases between them. CDR3 length: 13 residues. The germline CDR1 and CDR2 sequences are SGHNT and YENEEA.